This TCR beta chain was sequenced in a study of blood T cell repertoires in COVID-19. Overall study context: The analysed material was cDNA or gDNA that came from T cells, B-cell-depleted T cells, or PBMCs.

Authors' methods: Amplification of reference gene primers provided the estimated nucleated cell counts. Repertoires were generated with immunoSEQ multiplex PCR, while TCRdb's copy carries only in-frame clones and drops some. The DNA was the basis for D and trimming; V, J and clone size are from that table. Of approximately 290,000 clones in the sample, approximately 90% were seen once. Trimming removed 4 bases at V and 4 bases at J, with 11 bases between. This CDR3 is built from 13 residues. Germline values: CDR1 SGHKS, CDR2 YYEKEE (reference sequence). In this sample, this clone turned up once. V and J are TRBV5-5 and TRBJ2-5; D ambiguous. The receptor's source is a woman in her twenties or thirties with COVID-19, enrolled during active disease. The sample comprised peripheral blood. This CDR3 reads CASSPLGAETQYF. The CDR3 coding sequence is TGTGCCAGCAGCCCCCTAGGAGCAGAGACCCAGTACTTC. The variable domain in full, completed from reference TRBV5-5 and TRBJ2-5, reads DAGVTQSPTHLIKTRGQQVTLRCSPISGHKSVSWYQQVLGQGPQFIFQYYEKEERGRGNFPDRFSARQFPNYSSELNVNALLLGDSALYLCASSPLGAETQYFGPGTRLLVL.